Described below is a single T cell receptor beta chain sequence and its context. Its antigen is undetermined. Some clones are missing from TCRdb's copy, which holds only in-frame ones; the method was immunoSEQ multiplex PCR. Counted here are more than 20,000 clones, more than 70% occurring once; the ten biggest clones make up approximately 35%. The data originate from a study of vaccination effects on CD4 cells after COVID-19. Study results and caveats: In convalescent patients, vaccine-induced clones largely differed from infection-induced clones.

CD4+ T cells specific for antigen were expanded with viral peptide pools by the ViraFEST assay before sequencing. Investigators separated out CD4+ T cells once around 11 days of culture had passed. The person had PCR-confirmed SARS-CoV-2 infection between March and December 2020. PBMC were cultured at under 2.5 million per well with around 9.2 IU/ml IL-2 and around 9.4 ug/ml peptides. Germline V gives CDR1 SGHNT, CDR2 YYREEE (reference sequence). The J segment lost 1 base and the V segment lost 5 bases, leaving 4 bases of the junction unmatched. This CDR3 region has 14 residues. The receptor was isolated from a human donor who had a prior SARS-CoV-2 infection. The rearrangement joins TRBV5-4 to TRBJ2-3; 7 bases agree with TRBD2. The sequencing here drew on CD4+ T cells from PBMCs cultured with a peptide pool, taken before COVID-19 vaccination. CDR3 in amino acids: CASSYGLGTDTQYF. CDR3 coding DNA: TGTGCCAGCAGTTACGGACTAGGCACAGATACGCAGTATTTT.